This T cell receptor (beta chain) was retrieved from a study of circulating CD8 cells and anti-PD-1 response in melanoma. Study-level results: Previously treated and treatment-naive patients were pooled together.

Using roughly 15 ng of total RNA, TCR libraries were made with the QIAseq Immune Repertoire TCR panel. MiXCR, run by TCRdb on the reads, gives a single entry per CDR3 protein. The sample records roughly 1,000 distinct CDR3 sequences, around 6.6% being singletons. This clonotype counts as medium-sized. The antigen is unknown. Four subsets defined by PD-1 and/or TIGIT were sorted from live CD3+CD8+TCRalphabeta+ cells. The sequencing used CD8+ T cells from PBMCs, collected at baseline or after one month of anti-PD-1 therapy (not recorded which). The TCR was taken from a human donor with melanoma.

CDR3 sequence: CSAKLAGMSSYNEQFF. CDR3 bases: TGCAGCGCTAAATTGGCAGGTATGAGCTCCTACAATGAGCAGTTCTTC. The gene calls are TRBV29-1 and TRBJ2-1; no firm D call. Trimming pared 7 bases from V and 0 bases from J, leaving 19 bases between. Germline assignment: CDR1 SQVTM and CDR2 ANQGSEA. This CDR3 region has 16 residues.